This TCR beta chain was sequenced during a study of T cell responses to AZD1222 COVID-19 vaccine (dated by TCRdb to the early 2020s). Context from the whole study: AZD1222 recipients with second doses at about 4 weeks or about 12 weeks were pooled, because spike-specific TCR depth and breadth did not differ between schedules. TCR sequencing covered fewer than 250 trial participants: roughly 200 given two doses of AZD1222 and 26 given two doses of MenACWY control vaccine. Trial participants were enrolled into age subgroups of 18-55, 56-69 and 70-plus years, which contained approximately 150, 28 and 58 TCR-sequenced participants, respectively.

Regarding this clone: Its antigen remains undetermined. No much larger clone is present one base from it, and per-base qualities are unavailable.

The time point label, read with the paper, signifies: baseline before first vaccination. Vaccinee samples were obtained from the UK trials COV001 and COV002, which included a single-blind randomized controlled phase 2/3 trial of AZD1222 (ChAdOx1 nCoV-19) in healthy adults. For TCRbeta chain sequencing, PBMC samples were collected from trial participants at day 0 and at day 28 after the second dose. The CDR3 regions of human TCRbeta chains were analyzed by immunosequencing. Per the original workflow: TCRs in the repertoires were matched against a reference library of SARS-CoV-2-specific TCRs that had been generated with the MIRA antigen-specificity platform. Breadth was defined as the fraction of unique TCRs that were SARS-CoV-2-associated. Depth was defined as the fraction of total T cells that were SARS-CoV-2-associated. Using the MIRA data, every spike-specific TCR was mapped to the spike region that the TCR reacted to and assigned to either a CD4 or a CD8 class. Log10-transformed breadth and depth values were compared by one-way ANOVA with Sidak's multiple comparisons tests. Here the immuneACCESS table is served through TCRdb, limited to in-frame sequences with V and J called. Missing clones are a known gap in these copies; in checked studies unresolved V genes cover under half, and the rest lacks a known reason. The DNA gave D and trimming, while V, J and clone size come from that table. Present in this sample are approximately 190,000 clones, 85% to 95% of which were seen just once. The ten largest clonotypes hold less than 1.5% of the sample.

The CDR3, cysteine through phenylalanine, is 12 amino acids long. This entry keeps only the CDR3 DNA: 36 bases, framed from base 1. Trimming takes 0 bases from V and 7 bases from J, and the germline ends sit 6 bases apart. The germline V gene (reference sequence) yields LGHDT for CDR1 and YNNKEL for CDR2. The paper as a whole reports these results and caveats: Participants were mostly white British, with more females than males. The authors suggested clonal diversity may have been underestimated. No day 14 peak-response samples were available, so repertoires were characterized only after the peak T cell response. Conclusions about previously exposed vaccinees are limited, since just six AZD1222 recipients were seropositive for SARS-CoV-2 at baseline. A significant rise in spike-specific TCR breadth and depth was observed after two AZD1222 doses relative to day 0 and relative to MenACWY recipients. In the small 56-69-year group, the increase in depth fell short of significance, most likely because of low power. Nearly half of unique spike-specific TCRs reportedly recognized epitopes outside regions mutated in the B.1.351 and B.1.1.7 variants. The whole spike protein was spanned by vaccine-associated CD4 TCRs, and dominant responses were seen in regions 160-218 and 743-854.

The sequence came from an adult in good health. Sequenced material: peripheral blood, taken on day 0 of AZD1222 vaccination. The chain is assembled from TRBV3-1 (or the pseudogene TRBV3-2) and TRBJ1-1; the D segment cannot be called with confidence. The CDR3 region has the sequence CASSQDRSEAFF. In nucleotide form, the sequence is TGTGCCAGCAGCCAAGATAGGAGTGAAGCTTTCTTT.